This is a list of T cell receptor beta chains from one sample in a study of response to subunit inactivated influenza vaccine. TCRdb redid the calling of the RT-PCR reads with MiXCR, one entry per CDR3 protein. Here the sample spans 280,000 or so distinct CDR3 sequences, around a fifth being singletons. Specimen: PBMCs from blood, collected about 20 months after vaccination. These receptors were collected from a man in his fifties or sixties who received an inactivated influenza vaccine. CDR3s leave out the opening cysteine and the closing phenylalanine or tryptophan.

V gene	J gene	CDR3 protein
TRBV18	TRBJ1-1	ASSLGQRGEAF
TRBV4-2	TRBJ1-2	ASSRDSGYGYT
TRBV15	TRBJ1-1	ATSRAGNTEAF
TRBV20-1	TRBJ2-1	SGISYNEQF
TRBV7-9	TRBJ1-2	ASSVTGDYGYT
TRBV4-1	TRBJ2-1	ASSPRGGGMNEQF
TRBV5-1	TRBJ1-1	ASSPPRVGNMNTEAF
TRBV28	TRBJ1-1	ASSFARGAF
TRBV20-1	TRBJ2-1	SATSLQGSYNEQF
TRBV4-3	TRBJ1-2	ASSQEEGPYGYT
TRBV7-3	TRBJ2-3	ASSDAGGPDTQY
TRBV2	TRBJ1-5	ASNRGTDNQPQH
TRBV29-1	TRBJ1-2	SVFRTDNYGYT
TRBV3-1	TRBJ2-5	ASSQEWSAQETQY
TRBV9	TRBJ1-6	ASSVGQGGLTLH
TRBV7-9	TRBJ1-6	ASSLVAGNHSPLH
TRBV20-1	TRBJ1-2	SARVSGKEYGYT
TRBV7-9	TRBJ1-5	ASSSTGQGNQPQH
TRBV10-2	TRBJ2-2	ASRRWTSGGKTNTGELF
TRBV6-5	TRBJ1-4	ASSYPARTNEKLF
TRBV27	TRBJ2-7	ASSPGTSVIYEQY
TRBV12-3/TRBV12-4	TRBJ2-7	ASGADGKYEQY
TRBV24-1	TRBJ1-3	ATSDGLSSGNTIY
TRBV14	TRBJ2-3	ASSPLRTATDTQY
TRBV20-1	TRBJ2-1	SARPAALYQNEQF
TRBV16	TRBJ1-5	ASSQIDRANQPQH
TRBV7-9	TRBJ1-6	ASSLRAFGNSPLH
TRBV4-3	TRBJ1-2	ASSHGQPNYGYT
TRBV6-1	TRBJ1-1	ASRNRDRGLITEAF
TRBV20-1	TRBJ1-6	SATGTGSYNSPLH
TRBV5-1	TRBJ2-6	ASSPDSSGANVLT
TRBV18	TRBJ2-1	ASSPRLADAYNEQF
TRBV7-2	TRBJ2-3	ASSLGSYSNTQY
TRBV7-2	TRBJ1-2	ASSLAQGYNYGYT
TRBV25-1	TRBJ2-7	ASRWGREQY
TRBV3-1	TRBJ2-7	ASSHHLSNRGYEQY
TRBV27	TRBJ2-7	ASTKRTSGSYEQY
TRBV29-1	TRBJ2-5	SVDRGWYQETQY
TRBV4-2	TRBJ1-3	ASSQDFTTSGNTIY
TRBV5-1	TRBJ1-2	ASSLLTSGADGYT
TRBV20-1	TRBJ1-2	SAHPPAGPSWGYT
TRBV3-1	TRBJ2-7	ASSQGTGGYYEQY
TRBV20-1	TRBJ1-2	SASPRLGYGYT
TRBV11-1	TRBJ1-5	ASMKGLGDTIDNQPQH